The 8 T cell receptor beta chains listed next were all sequenced from one sample in a study of technical replicates of blood from several donors. TCRdb's copy holds only in-frame clones and misses some; the assay was immunoSEQ multiplex PCR. The data show about 94,000 clones, 95% seen once. Sequencing input: T cells isolated from PBMCs. These TCRs come from a human donor in good health.

The chain couples TRBV6-1 to TRBJ2-7; D is perhaps TRBD2 (5 bases). In germline, CDR1 is MNHNS, CDR2 SASEGT. The CDR3 sequence is 11 residues long. The V end was cut by 5 bases, the J end by 4 bases, with 6 bases between. CDR3 in DNA: TGTGCCAGCAGTCGCGGGTACGAGCAGTACTTC. Protein: CASSRGYEQYF.

The J gene is TRBJ2-1, the V gene TRBV27; D remains unclear. CDR3 length: 13 residues. The V gene lost 5 bases and the J gene lost 10 bases, with 15 bases spanning the gap. Germline CDR1 reads MNHEY; CDR2 reads SMNVEV (reference sequence). Here the CDR3 reads CASSPIRGEEQFF. The CDR3 nucleotides read TGTGCCAGCAGTCCCATTCGCGGAGAAGAGCAGTTCTTC.

This clone occurred a few times. The junction departs from germline at one end; a sequencing error may be responsible. This rearrangement joins TRBV4-1 to TRBJ1-6, with TRBD1 matching 7 bases. Germline V gene lookup returns CDR1 MGHRA and CDR2 YSYEKL. The CDR3 loop spans 15 amino acids. Here the CDR3 DNA reads TGCGCCAGCAGCCCAACAGGGGCTTATAGTTCACCCCTCCACTTT. This codes for CASSPTGAYSSPLHF.

The chain uses TRBV7-6 and TRBJ1-4; a weak D match, TRBD1 (5 bases). Trimming pared 5 bases from V and 4 bases from J, leaving 11 bases between. This CDR3 is built from 14 residues. CDR1 is SGHVS, CDR2 FNYEAQ, per germline. As DNA, the CDR3 is TGTGCCAGCAGCCGGGACTTGATTAATGAAAAACTGTTTTTT. Its translation is CASSRDLINEKLFF.

This clone was counted a single time. The chain has TRBV4-1 and TRBJ2-7; tentatively, D is TRBD1 (6 bases). Germline CDR1 reads MGHRA; CDR2 reads YSYEKL. V was trimmed by 6 bases and J by 3 bases, leaving 15 bases between them. The CDR3 has 14 residues. The CDR3 region is CASSAGTPIYEQYF. The CDR3 nucleotides read TGCGCCAGCAGTGCTGGGACACCCATCTACGAGCAGTACTTC.

This clone appeared a few times. V usage is TRBV7-9 and J usage is TRBJ2-3, with D unresolved. Trimming stripped 2 bases from V and 0 bases from J, with 6 bases between. The V gene's germline CDR1 is SEHNR and CDR2 FQNEAQ (reference sequence). This CDR3 region has 14 residues. The CDR3 here is CASSLQTSTDTQYF. The CDR3 nucleotides read TGTGCCAGCAGCTTACAGACAAGCACAGATACGCAGTATTTT.

The V and J genes are TRBV6-5 and TRBJ1-3; tentatively, D is TRBD1 (5 bases). The ends were cut back, 6 bases at V and 8 bases at J, with 17 bases in the middle. In germline, CDR1 is MNHEY, CDR2 SVGAGI. This CDR3 has 14 amino acids. The CDR3 region is CASRGVRGPYTIYF. CDR3 DNA: TGTGCCAGCAGAGGGGTTAGGGGCCCCTACACCATATATTTT.

This chain links TRBV5-4 with TRBJ2-7, with 8 bases matching TRBD1. The CDR3 is 15 amino acids. Looked up from germline, CDR1 is SGHNT and CDR2 is YYREEE (reference sequence). J lost 2 bases, V lost 3 bases, and 7 bases had no gene match. The CDR3 spells CASSSPGQETYEQYF. Written as DNA, the CDR3 is TGTGCCAGCAGCTCGCCGGGACAGGAGACCTACGAGCAGTACTTC.